One and the same sample provided the 8 T cell receptor beta chains below, sequenced in a study of CD8 T cells in ankylosing spondylitis. In TCRdb, the 5' RACE reads were re-called with MiXCR into one record per CDR3 protein. The table has some 130,000 distinct CDR3 sequences, about 13% seen once. Sample: blood, either unsorted or a sorted T cell fraction (not recorded which). Receptors were obtained from a female donor with ankylosing spondylitis or in good health (not recorded which).

The chain employs TRBV20-1 and TRBJ2-7; 9 nucleotides match TRBD2. V gave up 1 base and J gave up 2 bases; unmatched junction bases: 3. The CDR3 sequence is 14 residues long. Germline V lookup: CDR1 DFQATT, CDR2 SNEGSKA (reference sequence). The CDR3 spells CSARVAGEAYEQYF. CDR3 nucleotide sequence: TGCAGTGCTAGAGTAGCGGGAGAGGCCTACGAGCAGTACTTC.

V gene TRBV2 combines with J gene TRBJ2-7, with 8 bases identical to TRBD1. Germline CDR1 is SNHLY and CDR2 is FYNNEI. The CDR3 is 15 residues long. With 3 bases clipped from V and 5 bases from J, the junction kept 9 bases outside the gene matches. CDR3 DNA: TGTGCCAGCAGTGACGCGACAGGGGTTATCCACGAGCAGTACTTC. Its translation: CASSDATGVIHEQYF.

This clonotype was detected many times. The chain recombines TRBV12-3 or TRBV12-4 with TRBJ1-4; D is perhaps TRBD1 (6 bases). The CDR3 covers 14 residues. V was shortened by 6 bases and J by 4 bases, with 12 bases between the two germline ends. The CDR3 bases are TGTGCCAGCAGGCGAAGGGGGGGTAATGAAAAACTGTTTTTT. Translating gives CASRRRGGNEKLFF.

The rearrangement uses TRBV6-6 and TRBJ1-3; D uncertain. Germline-derived CDR1 and CDR2 are MNHNY and SVGAGI (reference sequence). The CDR3 length is 12 residues. Trimming cost V 6 bases and J 0 bases, with 3 bases left between them. For the CDR3, the DNA is TGTGCCAGCAGAACCTCTGGAAACACCATATATTTT. Its translation: CASRTSGNTIYF.

This clonotype was recorded many times. V usage is TRBV19 and J usage is TRBJ2-7, with 10 bases aligning to TRBD1. Germline-derived CDR1 and CDR2 are LNHDA and SQIVND (reference sequence). The CDR3 consists of 14 residues. V shed 5 bases and J 5 bases; nucleotides not matched to a gene: 6. The CDR3 sequence: CASSPRDRGNEQYF. DNA for the CDR3: TGTGCCAGTAGTCCCCGGGACAGGGGCAACGAGCAGTACTTC.

This rearrangement joins TRBV5-1 to TRBJ2-1; TRBD2 matches at 7 bases. There are 19 residues in the CDR3. V shed 0 bases and J 0 bases; nucleotides not matched to a gene: 12. Germline-derived CDR1 and CDR2 are SGHRS and YFSETQ. The CDR3 DNA sequence: TGCGCCAGCAGCTTGGGGGAAAAAAAAGCGGGGAGCTCCTACAATGAGCAGTTCTTC. The encoded protein is CASSLGEKKAGSSYNEQFF.

This sequence joins TRBV7-9 and TRBJ2-7, with D possibly being TRBD1 or TRBD2 (5 bases each). Trimming took 5 bases from V and 6 from J, leaving 14 bases between them. CDR1 is SEHNR and CDR2 is FQNEAQ in the germline V gene (reference sequence). This CDR3 is 13 amino acids long. CDR3 loop: CASSPSMGVEQYF. CDR3 bases: TGTGCCAGCAGCCCATCCATGGGGGTCGAGCAGTACTTC.

V and J are TRBV7-9 and TRBJ1-1; 7 positions match TRBD1. After removal of 4 bases from V and 3 bases from J, the junction contained 5 bases not matched to a gene. The CDR3 runs to 14 residues. Germline CDR1 is SEHNR and CDR2 is FQNEAQ (reference sequence). The CDR3 nucleotides are TGTGCCAGCAGCTGGGGCCAGGGGGACACTGAAGCTTTCTTT. Its translation is CASSWGQGDTEAFF.